The present T cell receptor (beta chain) was sequenced within a study of blood T cells in healthy people across ages. Study-level findings and limits: The study lacked donor CMV status, which possibly confounded expanded clonotype changes.

Germline CDR1 and CDR2: SEHNR and FQNEAQ (reference sequence). V lost 3 bases, J lost 6 bases, and 14 bases lay in between. The CDR3 has 15 amino acids. Combining a sample-barcoded 5' primer with a J-beta primer mix, a second PCR ran for roughly 6 to 12 cycles. TCRdb reanalysed the 5' RACE reads using MiXCR and keeps one entry per CDR3 protein. The sample lists 1.6 million or so distinct CDR3 sequences, roughly 32% seen once, with 11% in the top ten. As concerns this clonotype: As yet, its antigen is unknown.

The receptor was derived from a woman in her 30s in good health. This rearrangement joins TRBV7-9 to TRBJ2-2; the D gene is possibly TRBD1 (5 bases). Sample: blood. The CDR3 is CASSLLKGQPGELFF. The CDR3 nucleotides are TGTGCCAGCAGCTTGTTAAAGGGGCAGCCCGGGGAGCTGTTTTTT.